The sequence of this T cell receptor (beta chain) was determined in a study of T cell repertoires in cytomegalovirus infection. Overall study context: Public TCR beta signatures indicated both CMV infection and matching HLA type.

The table lists this clonotype with many counts. Its antigen is unknown. The study's findings and limits: Based on cumulative public TCR beta family frequency, carriers of CMV plus the relevant HLA were identified.

TCRdb analysed the reads with MiXCR anew, one entry per CDR3 protein. Among 300,000 to 450,000 distinct CDR3 sequences listed, 15% to 20% were seen once. The CDR3 is made up of 13 amino acids. The V end was cut by 3 bases, the J end by 2 bases, with 8 bases between. CDR1 is SGHVS and CDR2 is FQNEAQ in the germline V gene. The source is a human donor in good health (CMV status not recorded). Some clones in this sample may be carry-over from other donors' samples. The chain recombines TRBV7-8 with TRBJ2-7; a possible D gene is TRBD1 (5 bases). Sequencing was performed on PBMCs. CDR3 sequence reads: CASSFQGTYEQYF. For the CDR3, the DNA is TGTGCCAGCAGCTTCCAGGGAACCTACGAGCAGTACTTC. The full variable domain, completed using reference TRBV7-8 and TRBJ2-7, is GAGVSQSPRYKVAKRGQDVALRCDPISGHVSLFWYQQALGQGPEFLTYFQNEAQLDKSGLPSDRFFAERPEGSVSTLKIQRTQQEDSAVYLCASSFQGTYEQYFGPGTRLTVT.